Below are 21 T cell receptor beta chains sequenced from a single sample in a study. The sorted Tregs were CD4+CD25+CD127-/low cells. Amplification of TRBV12-4/TRBJ1-2 clonotypes used adaptor-ligated barcode primers. From the multiplex PCR reads, TCRdb called clonotypes with MiXCR, one entry per CDR3 protein. The table has a few thousand distinct CDR3 sequences, approximately 17% seen once. What was sequenced was Tregs sorted from blood. All receptors come from a female donor with breast cancer.

This clonotype qualifies as large (0.1 to 1%). The V gene is TRBV12-3 or TRBV12-4, the J gene TRBJ1-2; a weak D match, TRBD1 (6 bases). The CDR3 is made up of 13 amino acids. Between the trimmed V and J ends, which lost 6 bases and 2 bases, there was a span of 10 bases. The CDR3 DNA follows: TGTGCCAGCAGCGATGGACAGAACTATGGCTACACCTTC. It codes for CASSDGQNYGYTF.

A remark on this clonotype: The conserved phenylalanine or tryptophan normally closing the CDR3 is absent here, so this likely arose from a read error. The gene calls are TRBV12-3 or TRBV12-4 and TRBJ1-2; the D is unclear. CDR3 length equals 13 residues. Trimming took off 7 bases at V and 7 bases at J, with 16 bases between the two ends. The chain's CDR3 is CASNIDGFCGYTS. CDR3 nucleotide sequence: TGTGCCAGCAACATCGACGGATTCTGTGGCTACACCTCC.

This clonotype is judged medium-sized. This rearrangement joins TRBV12-3 or TRBV12-4 to TRBJ1-2; perhaps TRBD1 as D (5 bases). The CDR3 has 11 residues. The V end was cut by 8 bases, the J end by 4 bases, with 8 bases between. The DNA for the CDR3 is TGTGCCAGCCTCGACAGCTATGGCTACACCTTC. Protein product: CASLDSYGYTF.

V and J are TRBV12-3 or TRBV12-4 and TRBJ1-2; D ambiguous. The CDR3 spans 16 residues. V was clipped by 5 bases and J by 4 bases, with 20 bases between them. For the CDR3, the DNA is TGTGCCAGCAGTCCCGAAGGAGGCTCCACGAGCTATGGCTACACCTTC. Amino acids: CASSPEGGSTSYGYTF.

This clonotype counts as medium-sized (0.01 to 0.1%). The chain is built from TRBV12-3 or TRBV12-4 and TRBJ1-2; no reliable D call. CDR3 size: 13 residues. Trimming shortened V by 7 bases and J by 4 bases, and 13 bases separated the two germline ends. Here the CDR3 DNA reads TGTGCCAGCACCCGGGTGTTCCTCTATGGCTACACCTTC. Protein: CASTRVFLYGYTF.

Of note for this clonotype: A read error is possible here, since a much larger clone lies one base away. The V and J genes are TRBV12-3 or TRBV12-4 and TRBJ1-2; 7 bases are a match to TRBD1. Trimming cost V 8 bases and J 0 bases; bases outside gene matches: 9. The CDR3 contains 15 residues. CDR3 bases: TGTGCCAGCGGTGCTGGACAGGTAGCTAACTATGGCTACACCTTC. Translating gives CASGAGQVANYGYTF.

This clonotype is medium-sized within its sample. The V and J genes are TRBV12-3 or TRBV12-4 and TRBJ1-2; D not certain. CDR3 length equals 16 residues. Trimming took off 4 bases at V and 3 bases at J, with 18 bases between the two ends. The CDR3 DNA sequence: TGTGCCAGCAGTTCCTGGTTGGTGTGGCCTGACTATGGCTACACCTTC. This codes for CASSSWLVWPDYGYTF.

By share, this clonotype counts as medium-sized. The chain carries TRBV12-3 or TRBV12-4 and TRBJ1-2; maybe TRBD1 (5 bases). The CDR3 is 13 amino acids. Trimming took 1 base from V and 13 from J, leaving 16 bases between them. The CDR3 bases are TGTGCCAGCAGTTTAGGGGCAGGGAACCTCGCCACCTTC. This codes for CASSLGAGNLATF.

Within the sample, this clonotype is medium-sized. The chain joins TRBV12-3 or TRBV12-4 to TRBJ1-2; TRBD1 matches 7 bases. The junction had 3 bases not matched to a gene; V was cut back by 5 bases and J by 3 bases. The CDR3 sequence is 13 residues long. DNA of the CDR3: TGTGCCAGCAGTGCCGACAGGGACTATGGCTACACCTTC. This codes for CASSADRDYGYTF.

This clonotype is medium-sized by share. The genes are TRBV12-3 or TRBV12-4 and TRBJ1-2, with a tentative D call TRBD1 (5 bases). This CDR3 contains 13 residues. The V end lost 3 bases, the J end lost 3 bases, and 8 bases lay between the germline ends. CDR3 DNA: TGTGCCAGCAGTTTGGGACCCTACTATGGCTACACCTTC. Protein: CASSLGPYYGYTF.

A remark on this clonotype: The junction departs from the called germline gene at one end, perhaps through a read error. The chain employs TRBV12-3 or TRBV12-4 and TRBJ1-2; TRBD1 matches 7 bases. The CDR3 consists of 14 residues. This CDR3 reads CASTRQGALGGCTF. The CDR3, as DNA: TGTGCCAGCACAAGACAGGGTGCTCTGGGAGGCTGCACCTTC.

About this clonotype: A read error may be the cause here, since a much bigger clone is one base away. CDR3 in amino acids: CAGSPVQAWGDYGYTF. The CDR3 region has the DNA TGTGCCGGCAGCCCTGTCCAAGCCTGGGGTGACTATGGCTACACCTTC. J is TRBJ1-2 and V is TRBV12-3 or TRBV12-4; D is ambiguous. The CDR3 covers 16 residues.

This clonotype is classed as medium-sized. The chain links TRBV12-3 or TRBV12-4 to TRBJ1-2; D is unclear. Trimming left V 6 bases short and J 10 bases short, with 15 bases between. This CDR3 region has 12 residues. CDR3 in DNA: TGTGCCAGCAGGACACCTTCTTTGATCTACACCTTC. It yields the protein CASRTPSLIYTF.

Within the sample, this clonotype is medium-sized (0.01 to 0.1%). V and J are TRBV12-3 or TRBV12-4 and TRBJ1-2; D is possibly TRBD1 (5 bases). The CDR3 covers 14 residues. Trimming took off 6 bases at V and 3 bases at J, with 14 bases between the two ends. The CDR3 bases are TGTGCCAGCAGCCGTGTCAGGGACTACTATGGCTACACCTTC. Protein: CASSRVRDYYGYTF.

Relative to its sample, this clonotype is medium-sized. The gene calls are TRBV12-3 or TRBV12-4 and TRBJ1-2, with D maybe TRBD1 (5 bases). The germline V and J ends were trimmed by 6 bases and 1 base, with 18 bases remaining between them. This CDR3 is 16 amino acids long. CDR3 sequence (DNA): TGTGCCAGCAGGGGAATAGGGACTGATCATAACTATGGCTACACCTTC. It yields the protein CASRGIGTDHNYGYTF.

This clonotype is termed medium-sized (0.01 to 0.1%). The CDR3 DNA reads as TGTGCCAGCAGTGGTCCGAGCTCAGGGCTTAACTATGGCTACACCTTC. It translates to CASSGPSSGLNYGYTF. The chain uses TRBV12-3 or TRBV12-4 and TRBJ1-2, with D tentatively TRBD1 (5 bases). The V end lost 5 bases, the J end lost 1 base, and 17 bases lay between the germline ends. The CDR3 is made up of 16 amino acids.

This clonotype rates as medium-sized. V usage is TRBV12-3 or TRBV12-4 and J usage is TRBJ1-2; D perhaps matches TRBD1 (5 bases). V shed 6 bases and J shed 0 bases, with 11 bases lying between them. There are 14 residues in the CDR3. CDR3 sequence (DNA): TGTGCCAGCAGCTCGGGGCCCTCTAACTATGGCTACACCTTC. This sequence encodes CASSSGPSNYGYTF.

Details on this clonotype: It is likely a read error, because the conserved phenylalanine at the end of the CDR3 is missing. This chain connects TRBV12-3 or TRBV12-4 to TRBJ1-2; D not resolved. Trimming removed 5 bases from V and 4 bases from J, with 17 bases in between. This CDR3 contains 15 residues. The CDR3 DNA sequence: TGTGCCAGCAGTCTAGTCGAGACCCACCGCTATGGCTACACCTCC. The encoded protein is CASSLVETHRYGYTS.

This clonotype is deemed medium-sized (0.01 to 0.1%). The chain combines TRBV12-3 or TRBV12-4 with TRBJ1-2; maybe TRBD1 (6 bases). The CDR3 sequence is 13 residues long. V lost 6 bases and J lost 4, with 12 bases in between. In DNA form, the CDR3 reads TGTGCCAGCAGCACCGGGACACCCTATGGCTACACCTTC. This gives the protein CASSTGTPYGYTF.

In its sample, this clonotype ranks as medium-sized. J is TRBJ1-2 and V is TRBV12-3 or TRBV12-4; no definite D call. V was trimmed by 3 bases and J by 6 bases, leaving 14 bases between them. The length of the CDR3 is 14 residues. The CDR3 DNA reads as TGTGCCAGCAGTTTTAGTTTATCCCGGAATGGCTACACCTTC. Its protein is CASSFSLSRNGYTF.

Sample share makes this clonotype medium-sized (0.01 to 0.1%). J is TRBJ1-2 and V is TRBV12-3 or TRBV12-4, with unresolved D. The V end lost 3 bases, the J end lost 4 bases, and 15 bases lay between the germline ends. The CDR3 consists of 15 residues. Written as DNA, the CDR3 is TGTGCCAGCAGTTTTGGGGAGGCATCCGTCTATGGCTACACCTTC. Amino acids: CASSFGEASVYGYTF.